This entry describes one T cell receptor beta chain. This entry comes from a study of cytomegalovirus exposure and HLA in healthy donors. The study ran its PCR with 60 Vbeta and 13 Jbeta primers. TCRdb's copy holds only in-frame clones and misses some; the assay was immunoSEQ multiplex PCR. The repertoire holds 100,000 or so clones, with under 85% as singletons. Sequencing used PBMCs. This clonotype was obtained from a man between 25 and 39 years old in good health and CMV-seronegative.

The CDR3: CASSHDRGSTDTQYF. In DNA, the CDR3 is TGTGCCAGCAGCCACGACCGGGGGAGCACAGATACGCAGTATTTT. The genes are TRBV9 and TRBJ2-3, with TRBD2 as a possible D gene (6 bases). Germline V gives CDR1 SGDLS, CDR2 YYNGEE. The CDR3 is made up of 15 amino acids. Trimming cost V 4 bases and J 0 bases, with 12 bases left between them.